This T cell receptor beta chain is from a study of Ad26.COV2.S vaccination and SARS-CoV-2 variants. Sample treatment: roughly 19 received Ad26.COV2.S at low or high dose, single or two shots; 5 received placebo; per-sample allocation not given. Collection of samples fell on day 63 after the first vaccine or placebo injection. The V segment lost 5 bases and the J segment 8 bases; nucleotides outside the gene matches: 6. Germline CDR1 is GTSNPN and CDR2 is SVGIG (reference sequence). The CDR3 is 14 residues long. The protocol was immunoSEQ multiplex PCR, while the TCRdb copy is restricted to in-frame clones and leaves out a portion. The repertoire holds 360,000 or so clones, with 75% to 90% as singletons.

The V call is TRBV30, the J call TRBJ1-6; 10 nucleotides align to TRBD1. The receptor's source is a person aged 18-60 years who received the Ad26.COV2.S COVID-19 vaccine or a placebo. The sequenced sample was peripheral blood, obtained in a trial of Ad26.COV2.S vaccine versus placebo. The chain's CDR3 is CAWGMGQGYSPLHF. CDR3 nucleotide sequence: TGTGCCTGGGGAATGGGACAGGGGTATTCACCCCTCCACTTT.